This T cell receptor (beta chain) was captured by sequencing in a study of cytomegalovirus exposure and HLA in healthy donors. Study overall: An earlier analysis identified approximately 110 million unique TCR beta sequences in approximately 190 million T cells. Tens of millions of unique TCRs, all from HLA-typed donors, were included in an early release of the data.

The CDR3 length is 15 residues. Per germline, CDR1 MNHNS and CDR2 SASEGT. Trimming left V 8 bases short and J 0 bases short, with 13 bases between. Healthy bone marrow donors made up the donors. Donors sampled were nominally healthy, though unrecorded immune exposures were likely. 60 Vbeta and 13 Jbeta primers were used in PCR. Generated by immunoSEQ multiplex PCR, the TCRdb table keeps only in-frame clones and is missing some. The sample has some 150,000 clones, about four fifths seen once; the top ten hold 5% to 6.5%. The origin of this receptor is a man aged 50-59 years in good health and CMV-seropositive. Input material: PBMCs. The V call is TRBV6-1, the J call TRBJ1-4; TRBD1 might be the D (6 bases). CDR3 coding DNA: TGTGCCAGCCGAGAGGGGGTAGCAACTAATGAAAAACTGTTTTTT. This translates into CASREGVATNEKLFF.